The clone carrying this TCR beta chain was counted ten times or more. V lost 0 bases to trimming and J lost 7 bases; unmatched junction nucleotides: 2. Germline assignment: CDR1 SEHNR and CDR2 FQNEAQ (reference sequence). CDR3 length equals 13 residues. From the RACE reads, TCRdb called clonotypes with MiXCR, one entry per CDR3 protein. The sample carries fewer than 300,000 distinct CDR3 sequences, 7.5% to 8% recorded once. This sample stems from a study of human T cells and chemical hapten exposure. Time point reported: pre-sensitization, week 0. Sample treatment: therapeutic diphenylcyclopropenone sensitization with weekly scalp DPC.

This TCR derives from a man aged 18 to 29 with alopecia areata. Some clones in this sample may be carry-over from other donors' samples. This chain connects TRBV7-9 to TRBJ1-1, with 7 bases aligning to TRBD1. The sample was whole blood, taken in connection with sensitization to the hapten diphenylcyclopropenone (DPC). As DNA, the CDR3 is TGTGCCAGCAGCTTAGCAGGGACAGATGAAGCTTTCTTT. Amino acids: CASSLAGTDEAFF.